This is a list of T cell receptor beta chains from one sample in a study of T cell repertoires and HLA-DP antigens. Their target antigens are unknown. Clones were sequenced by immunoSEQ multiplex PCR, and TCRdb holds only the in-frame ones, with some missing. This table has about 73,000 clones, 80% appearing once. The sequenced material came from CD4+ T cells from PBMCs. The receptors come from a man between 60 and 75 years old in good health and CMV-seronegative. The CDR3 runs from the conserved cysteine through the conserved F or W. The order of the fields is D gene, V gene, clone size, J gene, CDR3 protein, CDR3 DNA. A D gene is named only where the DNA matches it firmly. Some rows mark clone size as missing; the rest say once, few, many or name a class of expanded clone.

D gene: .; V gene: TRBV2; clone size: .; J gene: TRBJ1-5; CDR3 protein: CASSEWRISNQPQHF; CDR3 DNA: TGTGCCAGCAGTGAGTGGAGGATTAGCAATCAGCCCCAGCATTTT
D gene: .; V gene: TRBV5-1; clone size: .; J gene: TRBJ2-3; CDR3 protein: CASSTRMTDTQYF; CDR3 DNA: TGCGCCAGCAGCACTCGTATGACAGATACGCAGTATTTT
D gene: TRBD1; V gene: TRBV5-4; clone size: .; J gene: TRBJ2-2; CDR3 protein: CASSSTGSTGELFF; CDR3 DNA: TGTGCCAGCAGCTCGACAGGGAGCACCGGGGAGCTGTTTTTT
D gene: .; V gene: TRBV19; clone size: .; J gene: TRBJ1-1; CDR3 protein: CASSIGGAGNTEAFF; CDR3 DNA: TGTGCCAGTAGTATTGGGGGGGCCGGGAACACTGAAGCTTTCTTT
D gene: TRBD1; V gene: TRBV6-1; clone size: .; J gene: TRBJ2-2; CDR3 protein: CASIRDRVDTGELFF; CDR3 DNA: TGTGCCAGCATAAGGGACAGGGTTGACACCGGGGAGCTGTTTTTT
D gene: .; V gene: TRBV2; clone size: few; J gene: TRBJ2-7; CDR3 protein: CASSGDGEQYF; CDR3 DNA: TGTGCCAGCAGTGGGGACGGCGAGCAGTACTTC
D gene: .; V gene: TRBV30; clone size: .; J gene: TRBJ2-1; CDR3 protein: CAYPGTTRDEQFF; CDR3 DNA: TGTGCCTACCCCGGGACAACCAGGGATGAGCAGTTCTTC
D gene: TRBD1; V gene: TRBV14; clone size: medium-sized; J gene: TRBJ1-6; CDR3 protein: CASSPLAGGFGSPLHF; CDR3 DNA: TGTGCCAGCAGCCCCTTGGCAGGGGGCTTTGGTTCACCCCTCCACTTT
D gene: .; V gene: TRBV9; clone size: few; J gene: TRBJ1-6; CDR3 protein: CASSVGPLNSPLHF; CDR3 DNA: TGTGCCAGCAGCGTAGGGCCGCTTAATTCACCCCTCCACTTT
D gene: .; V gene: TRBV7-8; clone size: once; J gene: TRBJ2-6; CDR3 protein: CASTPSGAGANVLTF; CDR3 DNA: TGTGCCAGCACCCCGTCAGGGGCTGGGGCCAACGTCCTGACTTTC
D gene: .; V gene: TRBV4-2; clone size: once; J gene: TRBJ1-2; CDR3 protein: CASSQDNALRDYGYTF; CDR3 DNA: TGTGCCAGCAGCCAAGATAACGCCCTGCGGGACTATGGCTACACCTTC
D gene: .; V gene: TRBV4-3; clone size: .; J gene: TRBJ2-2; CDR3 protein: CASSQVSNTGELFF; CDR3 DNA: TGCGCCAGCAGCCAAGTGTCGAACACCGGGGAGCTGTTTTTT
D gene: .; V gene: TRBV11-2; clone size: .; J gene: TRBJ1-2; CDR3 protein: CASSLYSSGYTF; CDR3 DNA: TGTGCCAGCAGCTTATACTCAAGTGGCTACACCTTC
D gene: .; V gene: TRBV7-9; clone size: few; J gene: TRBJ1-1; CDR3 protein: CASSLVVGEAFF; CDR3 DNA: TGTGCCAGCAGCTTAGTAGTGGGTGAAGCTTTCTTT
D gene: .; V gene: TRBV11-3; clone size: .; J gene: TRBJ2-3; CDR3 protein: CASSLSSVGDTQYF; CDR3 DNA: TGTGCCAGCAGCTTATCCAGTGTCGGGGATACGCAGTATTTT
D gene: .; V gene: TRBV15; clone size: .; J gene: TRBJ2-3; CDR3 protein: CATSRAGTRPTDTQYF; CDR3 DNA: TGTGCCACCAGCAGAGCTGGGACTCGACCCACAGATACGCAGTATTTT
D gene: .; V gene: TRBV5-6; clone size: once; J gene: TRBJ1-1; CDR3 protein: CASSQELGAGNTEAFF; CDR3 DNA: TGTGCCAGCAGCCAGGAATTAGGGGCCGGGAACACTGAAGCTTTCTTT
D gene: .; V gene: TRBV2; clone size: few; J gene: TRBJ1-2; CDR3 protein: CASSRQVYYGYTF; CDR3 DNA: TGTGCCAGCAGTCGACAGGTCTACTATGGCTACACCTTC
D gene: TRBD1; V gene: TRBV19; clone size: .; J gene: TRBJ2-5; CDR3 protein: CASSDRGGEETQYF; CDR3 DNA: TGTGCCAGTAGTGACAGGGGTGGAGAAGAGACCCAGTACTTC
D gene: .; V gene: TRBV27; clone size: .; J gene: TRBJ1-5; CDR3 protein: CASSGRENQPQHF; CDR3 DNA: TGTGCCAGCAGTGGAAGGGAGAATCAGCCCCAGCATTTT
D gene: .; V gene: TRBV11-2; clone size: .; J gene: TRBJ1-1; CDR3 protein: CASSFRGEAFF; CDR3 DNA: TGTGCCAGCAGCTTCCGGGGGGAAGCTTTCTTT
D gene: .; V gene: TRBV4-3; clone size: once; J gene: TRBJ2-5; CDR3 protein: CASSQGQSAQPGTQYF; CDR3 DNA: TGCGCCAGCAGCCAAGGTCAATCAGCCCAACCGGGGACCCAGTACTTC
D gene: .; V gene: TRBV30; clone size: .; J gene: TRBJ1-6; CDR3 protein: CASSGDSGPLHF; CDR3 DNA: TGTGCCTCTTCGGGAGATTCCGGTCCCCTCCACTTT
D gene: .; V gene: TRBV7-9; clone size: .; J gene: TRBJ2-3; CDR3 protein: CASSPTGGDTQYF; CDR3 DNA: TGTGCCAGCAGCCCCACAGGTGGCGATACGCAGTATTTT
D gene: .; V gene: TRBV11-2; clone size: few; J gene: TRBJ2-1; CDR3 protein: CASSFQRWGGNEQFF; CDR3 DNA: TGTGCCAGCAGCTTCCAGCGGTGGGGTGGCAATGAGCAGTTCTTC
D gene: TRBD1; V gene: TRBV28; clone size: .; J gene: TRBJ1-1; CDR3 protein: CASDEGAYRNTEAFF; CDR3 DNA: TGTGCCAGCGACGAGGGGGCATATAGGAACACTGAAGCTTTCTTT
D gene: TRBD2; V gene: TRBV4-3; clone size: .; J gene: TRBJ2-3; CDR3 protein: CASSHLRTSGGGTQYF; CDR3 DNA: TGCGCCAGCAGCCATCTCCGGACTAGCGGGGGAGGGACGCAGTATTTT
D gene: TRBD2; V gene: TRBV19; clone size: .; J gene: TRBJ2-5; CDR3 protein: CASSIASSGGETQYF; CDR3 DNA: TGTGCCAGTAGTATAGCGAGTAGCGGGGGGGAGACCCAGTACTTC
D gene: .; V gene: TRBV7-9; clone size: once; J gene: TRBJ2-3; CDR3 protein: CASSKGASSSTDTQYF; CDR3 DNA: TGTGCCAGCAGCAAAGGGGCCTCTTCTAGCACAGATACGCAGTATTTT
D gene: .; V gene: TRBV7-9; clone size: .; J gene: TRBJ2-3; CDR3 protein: CASSPGGGADTQYF; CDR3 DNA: TGTGCCAGCAGCCCCGGTGGCGGGGCAGATACGCAGTATTTT
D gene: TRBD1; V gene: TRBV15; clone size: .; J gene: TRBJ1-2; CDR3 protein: CATSSQDREAYGYTF; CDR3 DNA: TGTGCCACCAGCAGCCAGGACAGGGAGGCCTATGGCTACACCTTC
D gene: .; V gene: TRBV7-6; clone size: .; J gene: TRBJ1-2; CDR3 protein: CASSFRAPSMGGYTF; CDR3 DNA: TGTGCCAGCAGCTTCAGGGCTCCTAGTATGGGAGGCTACACCTTC
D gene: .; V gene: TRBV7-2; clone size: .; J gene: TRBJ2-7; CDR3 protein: CASRRRLNDEQYF; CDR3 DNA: TGTGCCAGCAGACGCCGCCTCAATGACGAGCAGTACTTC
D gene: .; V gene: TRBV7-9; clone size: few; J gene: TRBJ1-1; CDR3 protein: CASSRGTNTEAFF; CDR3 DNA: TGTGCCAGCAGTCGGGGGACAAACACTGAAGCTTTCTTT
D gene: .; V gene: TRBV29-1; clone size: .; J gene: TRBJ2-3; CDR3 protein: CSADLRSSTDTQYF; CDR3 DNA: TGCAGCGCCGACTTGCGGAGTAGCACAGATACGCAGTATTTT
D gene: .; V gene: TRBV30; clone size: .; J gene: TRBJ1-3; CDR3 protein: CAWSVPKGLRRGNTIYF; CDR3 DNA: TGTGCCTGGAGTGTACCAAAAGGACTTCGTCGGGGAAACACCATATATTTT
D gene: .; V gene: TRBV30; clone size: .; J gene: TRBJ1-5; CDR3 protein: CAWSVGRTNQPQHF; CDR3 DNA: TGTGCCTGGAGTGTAGGGCGTACCAATCAGCCCCAGCATTTT
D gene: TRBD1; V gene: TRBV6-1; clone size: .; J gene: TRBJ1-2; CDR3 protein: CASSETWTGGYDYTF; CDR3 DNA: TGTGCCAGCAGTGAGACCTGGACAGGGGGCTATGACTACACCTTC
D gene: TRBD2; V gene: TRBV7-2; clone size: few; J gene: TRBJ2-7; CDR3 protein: CASSQGTSGGAWEQYF; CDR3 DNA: TGTGCCAGCAGCCAAGGGACTAGCGGGGGGGCCTGGGAGCAGTACTTC
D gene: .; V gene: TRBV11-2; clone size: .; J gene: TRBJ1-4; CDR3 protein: CASSLRTVEKLFF; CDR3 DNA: TGTGCCAGCAGCTTGAGGACGGTTGAAAAACTGTTTTTT